These T cell receptor beta chains were read from a single sample in a study of OX40 agonist ivuxolimab in advanced cancers. Data came from immunoSEQ multiplex PCR; TCRdb stores just in-frame clones and leaves some out. This sample carries fewer than 80,000 clones, about 85% of them seen once, and the ten largest clones take 0.65% to 0.8%. The input for sequencing was CD4+ or CD8+ T cells sorted from blood, taken in a trial of the OX40 agonist ivuxolimab. These receptors came from an adult with an advanced solid tumor such as melanoma, head and neck, liver or kidney cancer. The CDR3 runs from the conserved cysteine through the conserved F or W.

>TRBV4-3|TRBJ1-1
CASSQDPGHAMNTEAFF
>TRBV5-1|TRBJ1-2
CASSEGPGQLGLDYGYTF
>TRBV18|TRBJ1-4
CASSPSTAATNEKLFF
>TRBV6-1|TRBJ1-2
CASSEPGQGDGYGYTF
>TRBV6-4|TRBJ2-3
CASNLWTGGSSNTQYF
>TRBV2|TRBJ1-2
CASSDGLSGVGYGYTF
>TRBV13|TRBJ2-1
CASSLRLYNEQFF
>TRBV4-3|TRBJ1-1
CASSQEADQPRGAFF
>TRBV11-2|TRBJ2-7
CASKGRSYEQYF
>TRBV2|TRBJ2-2
CASTEAGELFF
>TRBV6-5|TRBJ2-7
CASTDRTSGDGEQYF
>TRBV19|TRBJ2-7
CASSIPGKYEQYF
>TRBV18|TRBJ1-5
CASSSDRLNQPQHF
>TRBV30|TRBJ1-3
CAWSRSGNTIYF
>TRBV7-3|TRBJ2-5
CASSSQLRTSGEETQYF
>TRBV9|TRBJ1-4
CASSVGTKATNEKLFF
>TRBV4-2|TRBJ1-1
CASSQAGTPNTEAFF
>TRBV4-1|TRBJ1-1
CASSSGTGGTEAFF
>TRBV7-6|TRBJ1-2
CASGGGAGYTF
>TRBV5-4|TRBJ2-4
CASSPGTGGVLAKNIQYF
>TRBV19|TRBJ1-1
CASSSTVNTEAFF
>TRBV7-2|TRBJ1-2
CASGTDRGVDGYTF
>TRBV7-2|TRBJ2-6
CASSLAPGANVLTF
>TRBV29-1|TRBJ1-4
CSVAQTGSNEKLFF
>TRBV6-5|TRBJ2-7
CASSASGTGAYEQYF
>TRBV30|TRBJ2-7
CAWSVRGGGREQYF
>TRBV6-5|TRBJ1-2
CASSYSVGPSYGYTF
>TRBV19|TRBJ2-5
CASQLQGHLGETQYF
>TRBV20-1|TRBJ1-1
CSASSNTEAFF
>TRBV19|TRBJ2-6
CASKGVETGANVLTF
>TRBV29-1|TRBJ1-1
CSGAGKLNTEAFF
>TRBV4-3|TRBJ1-5
CASSQESGAYSNQPQHF
>TRBV19|TRBJ2-1
CASSMVRGLRATYNEQFF
>TRBV9|TRBJ2-6
CASSVVGGANVLTF
>TRBV7-9|TRBJ2-3
CASSLGAGGGADTQYF
>TRBV10-3|TRBJ1-3
CAIKSGVTGNTIYF
>TRBV19|TRBJ2-1
CASSISSGGADRNEQFF
>TRBV4-3|TRBJ2-3
CASSQDQYTQYF
>TRBV6-5|TRBJ1-5
CASSYSEVDQPQHF
>TRBV7-2|TRBJ2-7
CASRRSGTGPYEQYF
>TRBV14|TRBJ1-2
CASSQVGTDGYTF
>TRBV14|TRBJ2-2
CASSSQGATGELFF
>TRBV2|TRBJ1-6
CASRDGYNSPLHF
>TRBV6-5|TRBJ1-3
CASSLTGQRTIYF
>TRBV30|TRBJ2-3
CAWSVASGGTQYF
>TRBV11-2|TRBJ2-2
CASSLAGGELFF
>TRBV6-5|TRBJ1-5
CASSTDRDQPQHF
>TRBV9|TRBJ2-3
CASSVGAGAFTDTQYF
>TRBV5-1|TRBJ2-7
CASSTGTGLYEQYF
>TRBV27|TRBJ1-4
CASKQGVGEKLFF
>TRBV7-3|TRBJ1-2
CASSLMGQGLNYGYTF
>TRBV5-8|TRBJ2-5
CASSFSGTQYF
>TRBV4-1|TRBJ2-2
CASSQPLRRNTGELFF
>TRBV21-1|TRBJ1-2
CASSTWGQGAAIGYGYTF
>TRBV21-1|TRBJ2-7
CANPGTETYEQYF
>TRBV5-4|TRBJ2-7
CASSPYSGTGLYEQYF
>TRBV5-6|TRBJ2-3
CASSLNSPDTQYF
>TRBV6-6|TRBJ1-3
CASSPGTSVPTIYF
>TRBV30|TRBJ1-2
CAWSRGNGYTF
>TRBV21-1|TRBJ1-2
CASACLSNYGYTF